Each of the 22 T cell receptor beta chains below was sequenced from the same sample in a study of blood T cell repertoires in COVID-19. TCRdb's table, derived via immunoSEQ multiplex PCR, lists solely in-frame clones and lacks some. Of about 31,000 clones in the sample, roughly nine tenths were seen once. Sequencing was performed on peripheral blood. Receptor source: a human donor in a cohort sampled during active COVID-19.

The chain recombines TRBV7-8 with TRBJ1-1; D not certain. The germline gives CDR1 SGHVS, CDR2 FQNEAQ. The length of the CDR3 is 11 residues. V lost 5 bases and J lost 5, with 6 bases in between. CDR3 coding DNA: TGTGCCAGCAGCCTTGTAACTGAAGCTTTCTTT. This encodes CASSLVTEAFF.

The chain employs TRBV7-9 and TRBJ2-3; D unresolved. V lost 1 base and J lost 6, with 14 bases in between. Germline values: CDR1 SEHNR, CDR2 FQNEAQ (reference sequence). This CDR3 contains 15 residues. The CDR3 is CASSLGRLSSDTQYF. Here the CDR3 DNA reads TGTGCCAGCAGCTTAGGTCGACTCAGTTCGGATACGCAGTATTTT.

This chain uses TRBV19 with TRBJ1-4; tentative D call: TRBD1 (5 bases). The CDR3 is 17 residues long. The V end was cut by 4 bases, the J end by 8 bases, with 23 bases between. Germline-derived CDR1 and CDR2 are LNHDA and SQIVND (reference sequence). Here the CDR3 DNA reads TGTGCCAGTAGTACTCTCAAGAGCCTACCAACAGGAGAAAAACTGTTTTTT. Translation: CASSTLKSLPTGEKLFF. Filled out from reference TRBV19 and TRBJ1-4, the complete variable domain reads DGGITQSPKYLFRKEGQNVTLSCEQNLNHDAMYWYRQDPGQGLRLIYYSQIVNDFQKGDIAEGYSVSREKKESFPLTVTSAQKNPTAFYLCASSTLKSLPTGEKLFFGSGTQLSVL.

This clone appeared a few times. V gene TRBV7-9 combines with J gene TRBJ1-5; the D gene is possibly TRBD1 (6 bases). V gave up 5 bases and J gave up 1 base, with 12 bases separating them. The germline V gene encodes CDR1 SEHNR and CDR2 FQNEAQ (reference sequence). This CDR3 is built from 15 residues. CDR3 loop: CASSQQGGSNQPQHF. The DNA for the CDR3 is TGTGCCAGCAGCCAACAGGGTGGGAGCAATCAGCCCCAGCATTTT. The full variable domain, rest sourced from reference TRBV7-9 and TRBJ1-5, is DTGVSQNPRHKITKRGQNVTFRCDPISEHNRLYWYRQTLGQGPEFLTYFQNEAQLEKSRLLSDRFSAERPKGSFSTLEIQRTEQGDSAMYLCASSQQGGSNQPQHFGDGTRLSIL.

V usage is TRBV19 and J usage is TRBJ1-1; tentative D call: TRBD1 (6 bases). V dropped 5 bases and J dropped 5 bases, with 15 bases sitting between them. Per the germline V gene, CDR1 is LNHDA and CDR2 is SQIVND (reference sequence). CDR3 length: 14 residues. The CDR3 DNA reads TGTGCCAGTAGTCCACAGGGAGTGGTTACTGAAGCTTTCTTT. Translated, it gives CASSPQGVVTEAFF. The full variable domain, rest sourced from reference TRBV19 and TRBJ1-1, is DGGITQSPKYLFRKEGQNVTLSCEQNLNHDAMYWYRQDPGQGLRLIYYSQIVNDFQKGDIAEGYSVSREKKESFPLTVTSAQKNPTAFYLCASSPQGVVTEAFFGQGTRLTVV.

This clone has just one count. J is TRBJ2-5 and V is TRBV6-2 or TRBV6-3, with TRBD1 matching 7 bases. The CDR3 consists of 16 residues. The V gene's germline CDR1 is MNHEY and CDR2 SVGEGT. V trimming: 2 bases; J trimming: 8 bases; junction bases outside the gene matches: 14. The CDR3 is CASSYLGTENKRTQYF. The CDR3 DNA reads TGTGCCAGCAGTTACCTCGGGACAGAGAACAAGAGAACCCAGTACTTC.

The gene calls are TRBV4-1 and TRBJ1-1; D is possibly TRBD1 (6 bases). Trimming removed 6 bases at V and 6 bases at J, with 20 bases between. There are 15 residues in the CDR3. The germline CDR1 and CDR2 sequences are MGHRA and YSYEKL. CDR3 bases: TGCGCCAGCAGAGTCACTTCCGGGACATATTCTGAAGCTTTCTTT. Protein product: CASRVTSGTYSEAFF.

This clone showed up just a few times. This sequence joins TRBV6-6 and TRBJ1-1; D not certain. The V and J ends lost 0 bases and 1 base respectively, with 6 bases between them. This CDR3 has 14 residues. Germline CDR1 and CDR2: MNHNY and SVGAGI (reference sequence). The DNA for the CDR3 is TGTGCCAGCAGTTACTCGGAGAGGAACACTGAAGCTTTCTTT. Translating gives CASSYSERNTEAFF.

This chain connects TRBV6-5 to TRBJ1-1; TRBD1 matches 9 bases. The CDR3 is 14 amino acids. The V segment lost 7 bases and the J segment 4 bases; nucleotides outside the gene matches: 7. From germline, CDR1 is MNHEY and CDR2 SVGAGI. In nucleotides, the CDR3 is TGTGCCAGCAAGGGGGACAGGGCTGTCACTGAAGCTTTCTTT. This codes for CASKGDRAVTEAFF.

The CDR3 here is CASSKEDREGNYGYTF. The CDR3 DNA reads as TGTGCCAGCAGCAAAGAGGACAGGGAGGGTAACTATGGCTACACCTTC. This chain connects TRBV21-1 to TRBJ1-2; TRBD1, the table's D call, lacks a check against the DNA. TRBV21-1 is tagged as a pseudogene. The length of the CDR3 is 16 residues.

The chain joins TRBV19 to TRBJ1-1; TRBD1 matches 8 bases. Unmatched junction bases numbered 5, after V lost 6 bases and J lost 5 bases. Germline V CDR1 and CDR2: LNHDA, SQIVND (reference sequence). The CDR3 contains 13 residues. The CDR3 DNA reads TGTGCCAGTAGCGGACAGGGCGGAACTGAAGCTTTCTTT. It yields the protein CASSGQGGTEAFF.

This chain connects TRBV3-1 (or the pseudogene TRBV3-2) to TRBJ1-1, with 7 positions matching TRBD1. Per the germline V gene, CDR1 is LGHDT and CDR2 is YNNKEL (reference sequence). V shed 3 bases, J shed 5 bases, and the junction held 6 bases outside the gene matches. The length of the CDR3 is 14 residues. In DNA form, the CDR3 reads TGTGCCAGCAGCCAGACAGGGAGAGGTACTGAAGCTTTCTTT. This translates into CASSQTGRGTEAFF.

A single count supports this clone. V is TRBV5-1 and J is TRBJ1-3, with D perhaps matching TRBD1 (5 bases). In germline, CDR1 is SGHRS, CDR2 YFSETQ. The CDR3 contains 15 residues. V lost 3 bases to trimming and J lost 0 bases, with 10 bases between them. The CDR3 here is CASSSTGDSGNTIYF. CDR3 sequence (DNA): TGCGCCAGCAGCTCCACAGGAGACTCTGGAAACACCATATATTTT.

This clone has just one count. The CDR3 DNA reads as TGTGCCAGCAGCTTAACGCCGGGACTTAGCACAGATACGCAGTATTTT. Amino acids: CASSLTPGLSTDTQYF. The chain couples TRBV11-2 to TRBJ2-3, with D tentatively TRBD2 (6 bases). Trimming pared 2 bases from V and 0 bases from J, leaving 12 bases between. Germline V CDR1 and CDR2: SGHAT, FQNNGV. The CDR3 is made up of 16 amino acids.

The chain has TRBV13 and TRBJ2-7, with a possible D match to TRBD1 (6 bases). CDR1 is PRHDT and CDR2 is FYEKMQ in the germline V gene (reference sequence). The V and J ends lost 2 bases and 5 bases respectively, with 16 bases between them. CDR3 length: 15 amino acids. This chain's CDR3 is CASSLRARGIHEQYV. Here the CDR3 DNA reads TGTGCCAGCAGCTTACGGGCCAGGGGAATCCACGAGCAGTACGTC.

V usage is TRBV6-5 and J usage is TRBJ1-2, with 11 bases matching TRBD1. Losses at the gene ends were 4 bases for V and 7 bases for J; bases not matched to a gene: 5. Germline CDR1 is MNHEY and CDR2 is SVGAGI. The CDR3 consists of 14 residues. CDR3 bases: TGTGCCAGCAGTTCCGGGACAGGGGGTGCTGGCTACACCTTC. This codes for CASSSGTGGAGYTF.

This chain joins TRBV7-2 and TRBJ2-7; D gene ambiguous. Per the germline V gene, CDR1 is SGHTA and CDR2 is FQGNSA. The CDR3 consists of 15 residues. V was clipped by 5 bases and J by 2 bases, with 16 bases between them. CDR3 nucleotide sequence: TGTGCCAGCAGCCTCGCACCGTACCCGGCCTACGAGCAGTACGTC. As protein: CASSLAPYPAYEQYV.

The V gene is TRBV27, the J gene TRBJ2-7; D is unresolved. V was shortened by 3 bases and J by 0 bases, with 9 bases between the two germline ends. The CDR3 sequence is 14 residues long. CDR1 is MNHEY, CDR2 SMNVEV, per germline (reference sequence). The CDR3 DNA reads TGTGCCAGCAGTTTGAGGATCAGCTCCTACGAGCAGTACGTC. Translation: CASSLRISSYEQYV.

This chain connects TRBV6-5 to TRBJ1-1, with D uncertain. Germline V CDR1 and CDR2: MNHEY, SVGAGI. The ends were cut back, 7 bases at V and 9 bases at J, with 18 bases in the middle. The CDR3 is made up of 13 amino acids. This chain's CDR3 is CASIGSSPLQAFF. The CDR3 DNA is TGTGCCAGCATCGGGAGCTCCCCCTTGCAAGCTTTCTTT.

V and J are TRBV19 and TRBJ1-5; tentatively, D is TRBD1 (6 bases). This CDR3 has 15 residues. The ends were cut back, 6 bases at V and 7 bases at J, with 19 bases in the middle. In germline, CDR1 is LNHDA, CDR2 SQIVND (reference sequence). As DNA, the CDR3 is TGTGCCAGTAGCCAAATTCCCAGGGGCCGCCAGCCCCAGCATTTT. Its protein is CASSQIPRGRQPQHF.

This sequence joins TRBV3-1 (or the pseudogene TRBV3-2) and TRBJ1-1; D might be TRBD1 (6 bases). This CDR3 is 13 amino acids long. V was cut by 4 bases and J by 5 bases, with 11 bases left in between. In germline, CDR1 is LGHDT, CDR2 YNNKEL (reference sequence). The CDR3 loop is CASSPYQGTEAFF. The CDR3 region has the DNA TGTGCCAGCAGCCCCTACCAGGGGACTGAAGCTTTCTTT.

J is TRBJ1-2 and V is TRBV19; D possibly corresponds to TRBD1 (5 bases). Germline CDR1 reads LNHDA; CDR2 reads SQIVND (reference sequence). This CDR3 is 15 amino acids long. Trimming took 5 bases from V and 6 from J, leaving 19 bases between them. The DNA for the CDR3 is TGTGCCAGTAGTCTCCGTTGGGGCCCAGAGGATGGCTACACCTTC. This codes for CASSLRWGPEDGYTF.